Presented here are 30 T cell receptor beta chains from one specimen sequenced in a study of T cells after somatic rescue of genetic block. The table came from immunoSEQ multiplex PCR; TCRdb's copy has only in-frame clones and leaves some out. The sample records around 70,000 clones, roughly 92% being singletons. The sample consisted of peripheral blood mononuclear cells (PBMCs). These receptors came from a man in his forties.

Here the CDR3 DNA reads TGCGCCAGCAGCCAAGATTTTAGGGAGCAGTACTTC. The encoded protein is CASSQDFREQYF. The chain uses TRBV4-1 and TRBJ2-7; D unclear. Between the trimmed V and J ends, which lost 0 bases and 7 bases, there was a span of 7 bases. The CDR3 consists of 12 residues. Germline loops: CDR1 MGHRA, CDR2 YSYEKL.

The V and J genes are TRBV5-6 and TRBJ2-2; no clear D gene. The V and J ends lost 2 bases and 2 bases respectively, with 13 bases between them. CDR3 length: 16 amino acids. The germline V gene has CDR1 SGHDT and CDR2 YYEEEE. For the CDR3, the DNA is TGTGCCAGCAGCTTAGGCGTGACTTTAAACACCGGGGAGCTGTTTTTT. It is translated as CASSLGVTLNTGELFF.

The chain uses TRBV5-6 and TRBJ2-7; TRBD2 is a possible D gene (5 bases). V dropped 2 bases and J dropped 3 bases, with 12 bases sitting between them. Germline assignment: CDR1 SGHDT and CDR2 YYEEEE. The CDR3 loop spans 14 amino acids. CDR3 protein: CASSFLAGHYEQYF. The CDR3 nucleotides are TGTGCCAGCAGCTTCCTAGCAGGTCACTACGAGCAGTACTTC.

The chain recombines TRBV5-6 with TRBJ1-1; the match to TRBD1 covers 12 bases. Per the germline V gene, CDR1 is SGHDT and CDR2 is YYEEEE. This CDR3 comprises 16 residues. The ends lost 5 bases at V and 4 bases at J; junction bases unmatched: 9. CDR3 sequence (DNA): TGTGCCAGCAGTTACGGGACAGGGGGCGTCGGCACTGAAGCTTTCTTT. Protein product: CASSYGTGGVGTEAFF. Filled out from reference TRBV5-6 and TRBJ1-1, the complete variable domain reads DAGVTQSPTHLIKTRGQQVTLRCSPKSGHDTVSWYQQALGQGPQFIFQYYEEEERQRGNFPDRFSGHQFPNYSSELNVNALLLGDSALYLCASSYGTGGVGTEAFFGQGTRLTVV.

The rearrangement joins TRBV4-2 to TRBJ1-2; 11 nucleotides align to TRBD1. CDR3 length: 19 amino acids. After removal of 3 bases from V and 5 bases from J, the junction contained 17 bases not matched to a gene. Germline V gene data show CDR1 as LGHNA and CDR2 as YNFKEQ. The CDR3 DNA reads TGTGCCAGCAGCCATCCTAGAGGGGGACAGGGGGAAGTATTTTATGGCTACACCTTC. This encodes CASSHPRGGQGEVFYGYTF.

This CDR3 is CASSNRQGASYEQYF. CDR3 nucleotide sequence: TGTGCCAGCAGCAACCGACAGGGGGCTTCCTACGAGCAGTACTTC. The rearrangement joins TRBV11-2 to TRBJ2-7; TRBD1 matches at 10 bases. Germline V gene lookup returns CDR1 SGHAT and CDR2 FQNNGV. V shed 5 bases and J 1 base; nucleotides not matched to a gene: 5. The CDR3 has 15 amino acids.

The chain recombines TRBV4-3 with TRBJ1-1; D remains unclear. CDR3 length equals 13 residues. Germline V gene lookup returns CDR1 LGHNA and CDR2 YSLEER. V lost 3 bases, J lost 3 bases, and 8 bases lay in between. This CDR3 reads CASSQNMDTEAFF. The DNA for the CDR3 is TGCGCCAGCAGCCAGAACATGGACACTGAAGCTTTCTTT.

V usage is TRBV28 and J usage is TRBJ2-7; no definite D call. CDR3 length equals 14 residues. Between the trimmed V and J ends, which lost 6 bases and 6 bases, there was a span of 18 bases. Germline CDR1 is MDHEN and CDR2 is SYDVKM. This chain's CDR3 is CASSLTGPPSEQYF. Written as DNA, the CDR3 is TGTGCCAGCAGCCTCACCGGGCCACCATCCGAGCAGTACTTC.

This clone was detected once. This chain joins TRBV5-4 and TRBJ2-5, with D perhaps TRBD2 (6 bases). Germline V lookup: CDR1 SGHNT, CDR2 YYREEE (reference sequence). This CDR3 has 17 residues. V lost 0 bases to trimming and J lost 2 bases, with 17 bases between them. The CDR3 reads CASSLGTAGATQETQYF. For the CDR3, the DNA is TGTGCCAGCAGCTTGGGTACAGCGGGCGCTACACAAGAGACCCAGTACTTC. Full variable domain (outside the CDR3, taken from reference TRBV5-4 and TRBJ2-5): ETGVTQSPTHLIKTRGQQVTLRCSSQSGHNTVSWYQQALGQGPQFIFQYYREEENGRGNFPPRFSGLQFPNYSSELNVNALELDDSALYLCASSLGTAGATQETQYFGPGTRLLVL.

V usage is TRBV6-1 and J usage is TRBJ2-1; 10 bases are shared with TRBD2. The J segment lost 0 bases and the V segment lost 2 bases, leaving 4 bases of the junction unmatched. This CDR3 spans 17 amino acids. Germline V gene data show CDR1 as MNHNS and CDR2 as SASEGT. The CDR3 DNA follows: TGTGCCAGCAGTGAACAACCTAGCGGGAGCTCCTACAATGAGCAGTTCTTC. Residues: CASSEQPSGSSYNEQFF.

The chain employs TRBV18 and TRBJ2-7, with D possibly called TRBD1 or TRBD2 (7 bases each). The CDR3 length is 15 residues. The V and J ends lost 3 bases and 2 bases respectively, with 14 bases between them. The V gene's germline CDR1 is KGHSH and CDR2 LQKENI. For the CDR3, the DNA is TGTGCCAGCTCACCGCGGGGGCAGGGGGCCTACGAGCAGTACTTC. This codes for CASSPRGQGAYEQYF. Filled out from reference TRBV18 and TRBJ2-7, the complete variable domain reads NAGVMQNPRHLVRRRGQEARLRCSPMKGHSHVYWYRQLPEEGLKFMVYLQKENIIDESGMPKERFSAEFPKEGPSILRIQQVVRGDSAAYFCASSPRGQGAYEQYFGPGTRLTVT.

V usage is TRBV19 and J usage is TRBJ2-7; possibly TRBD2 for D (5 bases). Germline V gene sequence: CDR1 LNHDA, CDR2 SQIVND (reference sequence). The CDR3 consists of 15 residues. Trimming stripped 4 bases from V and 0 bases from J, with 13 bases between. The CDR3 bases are TGTGCCAGTAGTACCTGGGAGTCTGGCTCCTACGAGCAGTACTTC. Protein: CASSTWESGSYEQYF.

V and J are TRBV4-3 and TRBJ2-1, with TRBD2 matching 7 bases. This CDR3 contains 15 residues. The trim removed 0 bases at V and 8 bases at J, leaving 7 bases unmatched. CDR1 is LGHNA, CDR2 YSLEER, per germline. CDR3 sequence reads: CASSQEKDSGYEQFF. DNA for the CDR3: TGCGCCAGCAGCCAAGAGAAGGATAGCGGGTATGAGCAGTTCTTC.

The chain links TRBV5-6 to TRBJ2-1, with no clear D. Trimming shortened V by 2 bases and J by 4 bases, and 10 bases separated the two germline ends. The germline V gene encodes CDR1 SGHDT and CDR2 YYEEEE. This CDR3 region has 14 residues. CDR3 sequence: CASSFSSSYNEQFF. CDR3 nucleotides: TGTGCCAGCAGCTTTTCCAGCAGTTACAATGAGCAGTTCTTC.

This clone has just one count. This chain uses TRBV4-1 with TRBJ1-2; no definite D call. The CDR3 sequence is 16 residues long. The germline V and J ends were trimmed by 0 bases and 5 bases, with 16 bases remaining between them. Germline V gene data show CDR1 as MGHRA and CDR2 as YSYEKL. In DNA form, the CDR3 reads TGCGCCAGCAGCCAAGATCGAGTCGGTTCGTCGTATGGCTACACCTTC. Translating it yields CASSQDRVGSSYGYTF.

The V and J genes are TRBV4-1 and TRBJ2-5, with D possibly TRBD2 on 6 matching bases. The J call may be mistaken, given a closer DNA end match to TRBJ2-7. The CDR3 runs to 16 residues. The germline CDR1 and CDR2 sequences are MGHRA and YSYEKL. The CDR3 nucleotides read TGCGCCAGCAGCCAAAGTATCCGGGAGTTAGGCTACGAGCAGTACTTC. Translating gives CASSQSIRELGYEQYF.

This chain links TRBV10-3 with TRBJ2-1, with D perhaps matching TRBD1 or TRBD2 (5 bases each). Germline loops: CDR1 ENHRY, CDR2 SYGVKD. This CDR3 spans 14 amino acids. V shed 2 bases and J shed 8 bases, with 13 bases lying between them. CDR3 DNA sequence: TGTGCCATCAGTGAGGGCAGGGCGAGGGATGAGCAGTTCTTC. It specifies CAISEGRARDEQFF.

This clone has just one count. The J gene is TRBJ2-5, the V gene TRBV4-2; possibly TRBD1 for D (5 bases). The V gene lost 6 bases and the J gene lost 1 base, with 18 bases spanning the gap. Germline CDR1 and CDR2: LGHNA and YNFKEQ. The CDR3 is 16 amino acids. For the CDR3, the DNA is TGTGCCAGCAGTCACGTAGGGGCTGGAAGCCAAGAGACCCAGTACTTC. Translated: CASSHVGAGSQETQYF.

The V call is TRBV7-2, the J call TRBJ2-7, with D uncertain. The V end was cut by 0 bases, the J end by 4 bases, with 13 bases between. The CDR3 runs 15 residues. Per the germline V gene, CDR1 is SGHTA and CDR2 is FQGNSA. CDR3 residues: CASSLAYQLLYEQYF. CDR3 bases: TGTGCCAGCAGCTTAGCCTACCAACTCTTATACGAGCAGTACTTC.

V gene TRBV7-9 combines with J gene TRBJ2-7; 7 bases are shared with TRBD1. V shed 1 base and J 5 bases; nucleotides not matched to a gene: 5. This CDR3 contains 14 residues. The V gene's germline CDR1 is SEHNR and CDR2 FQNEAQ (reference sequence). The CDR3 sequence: CASSLEVGGHEQYF. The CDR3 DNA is TGTGCCAGCAGCTTAGAGGTAGGGGGCCACGAGCAGTACTTC.

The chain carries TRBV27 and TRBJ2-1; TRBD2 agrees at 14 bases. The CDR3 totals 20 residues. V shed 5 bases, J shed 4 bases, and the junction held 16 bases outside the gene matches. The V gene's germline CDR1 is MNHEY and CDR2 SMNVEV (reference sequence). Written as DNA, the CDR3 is TGTGCCAGCAGTCCAATCGACACTTTGGGACTAGCGGGAGATTACAATGAGCAGTTCTTC. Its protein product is CASSPIDTLGLAGDYNEQFF.

CDR3 loop: CASSLRQGRTIYF. The CDR3 DNA sequence: TGTGCCAGCAGTTTACGACAGGGGAGGACCATATATTTT. The chain is built from TRBV27 and TRBJ1-3; 8 bases align to TRBD1. V dropped 2 bases and J dropped 10; count of bases not matched to a gene: 4. Germline assignment: CDR1 MNHEY and CDR2 SMNVEV (reference sequence). The CDR3 contains 13 residues.

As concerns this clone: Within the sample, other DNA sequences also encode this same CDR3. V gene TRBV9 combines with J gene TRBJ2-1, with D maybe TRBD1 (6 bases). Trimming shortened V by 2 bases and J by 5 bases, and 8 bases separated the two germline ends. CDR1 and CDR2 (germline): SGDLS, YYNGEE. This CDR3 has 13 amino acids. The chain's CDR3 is CASSVGADNEQFF. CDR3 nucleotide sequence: TGTGCCAGCAGCGTGGGGGCTGACAATGAGCAGTTCTTC.

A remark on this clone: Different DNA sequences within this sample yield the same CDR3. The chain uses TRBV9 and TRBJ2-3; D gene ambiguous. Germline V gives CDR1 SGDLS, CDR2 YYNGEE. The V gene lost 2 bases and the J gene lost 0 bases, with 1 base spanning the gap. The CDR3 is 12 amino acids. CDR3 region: CASSVSTDTQYF. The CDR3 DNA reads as TGTGCCAGCAGCGTTAGCACAGATACGCAGTATTTT. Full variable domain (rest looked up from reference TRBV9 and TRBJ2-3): DSGVTQTPKHLITATGQRVTLRCSPRSGDLSVYWYQQSLDQGLQFLIQYYNGEERAKGNILERFSAQQFPDLHSELNLSSLELGDSALYFCASSVSTDTQYFGPGTRLTVL.

CDR3 sequence reads: CAISESAGGGYNEQFF. CDR3 coding DNA: TGTGCCATCAGTGAGTCTGCAGGGGGCGGATACAATGAGCAGTTCTTC. V is TRBV10-3 and J is TRBJ2-1; TRBD1 aligns across 8 bases. The germline CDR1 and CDR2 sequences are ENHRY and SYGVKD. The CDR3 covers 16 residues. The J segment lost 4 bases and the V segment lost 0 bases, leaving 5 bases of the junction unmatched.

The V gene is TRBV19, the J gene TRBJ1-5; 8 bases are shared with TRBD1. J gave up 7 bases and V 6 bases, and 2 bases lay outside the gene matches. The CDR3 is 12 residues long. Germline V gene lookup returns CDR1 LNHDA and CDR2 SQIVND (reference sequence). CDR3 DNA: TGTGCCAGTAGGACAGGGGCCCAGCCCCAGCATTTT. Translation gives CASRTGAQPQHF.

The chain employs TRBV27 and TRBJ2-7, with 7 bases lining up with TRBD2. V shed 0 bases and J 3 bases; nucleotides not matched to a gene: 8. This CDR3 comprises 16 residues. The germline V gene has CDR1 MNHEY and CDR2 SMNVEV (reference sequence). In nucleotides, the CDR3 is TGTGCCAGCAGTTTATCAGCTAGCGGAGGCGTCTACGAGCAGTACTTC. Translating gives CASSLSASGGVYEQYF.

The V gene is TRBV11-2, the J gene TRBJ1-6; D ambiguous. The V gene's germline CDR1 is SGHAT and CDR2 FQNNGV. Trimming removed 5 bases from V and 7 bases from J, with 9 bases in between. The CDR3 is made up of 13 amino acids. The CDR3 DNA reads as TGTGCCAGCAGCCTTACCGAGAATTCACCCCTCCACTTT. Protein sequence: CASSLTENSPLHF.

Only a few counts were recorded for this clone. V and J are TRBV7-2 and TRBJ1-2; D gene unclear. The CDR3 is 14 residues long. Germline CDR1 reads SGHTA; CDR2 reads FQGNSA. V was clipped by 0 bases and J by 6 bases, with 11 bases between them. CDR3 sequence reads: CASSLAGSGNGYTF. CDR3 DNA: TGTGCCAGCAGCTTAGCGGGTTCCGGGAATGGCTACACCTTC.

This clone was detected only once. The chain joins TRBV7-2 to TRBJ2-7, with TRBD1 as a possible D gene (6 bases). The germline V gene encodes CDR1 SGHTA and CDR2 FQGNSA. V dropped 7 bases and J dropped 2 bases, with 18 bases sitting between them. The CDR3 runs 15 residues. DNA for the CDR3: TGTGCCAGCACACCCCAGGGGACACTCACCTACGAGCAGTACTTC. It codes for CASTPQGTLTYEQYF. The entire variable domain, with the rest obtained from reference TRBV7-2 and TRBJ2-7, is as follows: GAGVSQSPSNKVTEKGKDVELRCDPISGHTALYWYRQSLGQGLEFLIYFQGNSAPDKSGLPSDRFSAERTGGSVSTLTIQRTQQEDSAVYLCASTPQGTLTYEQYFGPGTRLTVT.